Shown below are 32 T cell receptor beta chains from a single sample sequenced in a study of blood T cell repertoires in COVID-19. The method was immunoSEQ multiplex PCR; TCRdb's version includes in-frame clones alone and lacks a portion of them. Of under 300,000 clones in the sample, around 83% were seen once. The sample comprised peripheral blood. The receptors shown here come from a woman aged 40 to 50 who had recovered from COVID-19.

This chain connects TRBV6-5 to TRBJ2-1, with a tentative D call TRBD1 (6 bases). Germline V gene sequence: CDR1 MNHEY, CDR2 SVGAGI. This CDR3 is 13 amino acids long. With 8 bases removed from V and 5 bases from J, the gap between germline ends came to 13 bases. The CDR3 spells CASQGLLDNEQFF. The CDR3 coding sequence is TGTGCCAGCCAGGGGTTACTTGACAATGAGCAGTTCTTC.

This chain uses TRBV4-3 with TRBJ2-3, with 13 bases identical to TRBD2. CDR1 and CDR2 from the germline V gene are LGHNA and YSLEER. The CDR3 sequence is 17 residues long. V trimming: 1 base; J trimming: 10 bases; junction bases outside the gene matches: 11. CDR3 sequence (DNA): TGCGCCAGCAGCCAAGGACTAGCGGGGGGACAGCCGATCGCGCAGTATTTT. Its translation: CASSQGLAGGQPIAQYF.

This clone was recorded only once. The chain is built from TRBV7-9 and TRBJ1-5, with TRBD1 matching over 11 bases. CDR3 length equals 19 residues. The V segment lost 1 base and the J segment 4 bases; nucleotides outside the gene matches: 12. The germline CDR1 and CDR2 sequences are SEHNR and FQNEAQ (reference sequence). The DNA of the CDR3 is TGTGCCAGCAGCTTAGTGGAGTTTGGGACAGGGGGATCAAATCAGCCCCAGCATTTT. This translates into CASSLVEFGTGGSNQPQHF. The complete variable domain, with remaining parts taken from reference TRBV7-9 and TRBJ1-5, reads DTGVSQNPRHKITKRGQNVTFRCDPISEHNRLYWYRQTLGQGPEFLTYFQNEAQLEKSRLLSDRFSAERPKGSFSTLEIQRTEQGDSAMYLCASSLVEFGTGGSNQPQHFGDGTRLSIL.

V and J are TRBV7-9 and TRBJ1-6; D perhaps matches TRBD1 (6 bases). The germline V gene encodes CDR1 SEHNR and CDR2 FQNEAQ (reference sequence). V was pared by 5 bases and J by 10 bases, with 12 bases between. This CDR3 is 13 amino acids long. In DNA form, the CDR3 reads TGTGCCAGCAGCCGCGGCGGGGGCTCACCCCTCCACTTT. It translates to CASSRGGGSPLHF.

The chain uses TRBV12-3 or TRBV12-4 and TRBJ1-5; no clear D. The CDR3 contains 13 residues. The germline V and J ends were trimmed by 6 bases and 0 bases, with 6 bases remaining between them. For the CDR3, the DNA is TGTGCCAGCAGCGACTATAGCAATCAGCCCCAGCATTTT. Translation: CASSDYSNQPQHF.

The chain recombines TRBV9 with TRBJ2-7; 7 nucleotides align to TRBD2. This CDR3 spans 14 amino acids. Germline lookup yields CDR1 SGDLS and CDR2 YYNGEE. After removal of 3 bases from V and 6 bases from J, the junction contained 9 bases not matched to a gene. Here the CDR3 DNA reads TGTGCCAGCAGCGCGGACCCGGCGGGGGTCGAGCAGTACTTC. Its protein is CASSADPAGVEQYF.

The chain combines TRBV6-6 with TRBJ2-5; tentative D call: TRBD2 (5 bases). Between the trimmed V and J ends, which lost 6 bases and 4 bases, there was a span of 15 bases. The CDR3 sequence is 14 residues long. Germline V gene lookup returns CDR1 MNHNY and CDR2 SVGAGI (reference sequence). CDR3 sequence: CASRPAGVGETQYF. For the CDR3, the DNA is TGTGCCAGCAGGCCTGCCGGGGTCGGAGAGACCCAGTACTTC.

The chain is built from TRBV12-3 or TRBV12-4 and TRBJ2-5; D remains unclear. V lost 3 bases, J lost 1 base, and 6 bases lay in between. This CDR3 region has 13 residues. The CDR3 DNA follows: TGTGCCAGCAGTTTTTCGGGCCAAGAGACCCAGTACTTC. This gives the protein CASSFSGQETQYF.

This chain uses TRBV2 with TRBJ2-2; maybe TRBD1 (6 bases). The germline V gene encodes CDR1 SNHLY and CDR2 FYNNEI. The V gene lost 6 bases and the J gene lost 3 bases, with 11 bases spanning the gap. The CDR3 is 14 amino acids. The CDR3 sequence: CASRSNRDTGELFF. DNA of the CDR3: TGTGCCAGCAGATCGAACAGGGACACCGGGGAGCTGTTTTTT.

Only a few counts were recorded for this clone. The chain couples TRBV19 to TRBJ2-5, with a tentative D call TRBD1 (5 bases). Trimming removed 8 bases at V and 4 bases at J, with 11 bases between. This CDR3 has 12 amino acids. In germline, CDR1 is LNHDA, CDR2 SQIVND (reference sequence). The DNA for the CDR3 is TGTGCCAGTTCGGAGCAGGGAGAGACCCAGTACTTC. This encodes CASSEQGETQYF.

This clone was counted a single time. The rearrangement links TRBV5-1 to TRBJ2-3; D call uncertain. The CDR3 has 12 amino acids. V gave up 4 bases and J gave up 0 bases, with 3 bases separating them. Germline V gene lookup returns CDR1 SGHRS and CDR2 YFSETQ. Written as DNA, the CDR3 is TGCGCCAGCAGCCCGAGCACAGATACGCAGTATTTT. Translating gives CASSPSTDTQYF.

The chain uses TRBV5-1 and TRBJ1-1, with TRBD1 matching 10 bases. After removal of 3 bases from V and 3 bases from J, the junction contained 8 bases not matched to a gene. Germline V CDR1 and CDR2: SGHRS, YFSETQ. This CDR3 spans 16 amino acids. In DNA, the CDR3 is TGCGCCAGCAGCTGGACACGGGACAGGGGTCACACTGAAGCTTTCTTT. Protein product: CASSWTRDRGHTEAFF.

This chain joins TRBV2 and TRBJ2-2; D gene uncertain. V was trimmed by 4 bases and J by 7 bases, leaving 7 bases between them. There are 12 residues in the CDR3. From germline, CDR1 is SNHLY and CDR2 FYNNEI. The CDR3, as DNA: TGTGCCAGCAGTGGGCAGTACGGGGAGCTGTTTTTT. The encoded protein is CASSGQYGELFF.

This clone was detected only once. The chain is built from TRBV5-1 and TRBJ2-1; no clear D. The V gene lost 4 bases and the J gene lost 7 bases, with 6 bases spanning the gap. This CDR3 spans 11 amino acids. Germline V gives CDR1 SGHRS, CDR2 YFSETQ. This CDR3 reads CASSLSNEQFF. The CDR3 coding sequence is TGCGCCAGCAGCCTCAGTAATGAGCAGTTCTTC.

The CDR3 DNA reads as TGTGCCACCCACCGGGCAGGGGGCACAGATACGCAGTATTTT. Its translation: CATHRAGGTDTQYF. The chain combines TRBV19 with TRBJ2-3, with a possible D match to TRBD1 (6 bases). Germline CDR1 and CDR2: LNHDA and SQIVND (reference sequence). The CDR3 extends over 14 amino acids. Trimming removed 10 bases at V and 1 base at J, with 15 bases between.

This clone was detected only a few times. CDR3 amino acids: CAIGEGRNTDTQYF. The CDR3 region has the DNA TGTGCCATCGGGGAGGGTCGAAACACAGATACGCAGTATTTT. J is TRBJ2-3 and V is TRBV10-3, with 7 nucleotides matching TRBD2. With 8 bases clipped from V and 2 bases from J, the junction kept 7 bases outside the gene matches. Germline V gives CDR1 ENHRY, CDR2 SYGVKD. This CDR3 is 14 amino acids long.

For the CDR3, the DNA is TGTGCCACCAGTGAGGCAGGGGGACCCACCGGGGAGCTGTTTTTT. This encodes CATSEAGGPTGELFF. This rearrangement joins TRBV24-1 to TRBJ2-2; 7 bases line up with TRBD1. J lost 4 bases, V lost 4 bases, and 5 bases had no gene match. CDR1 and CDR2 from the germline V gene are KGHDR and SFDVKD. The CDR3 covers 15 residues.

Worth noting for this clone: Other DNA sequences in the same sample also yield this CDR3. The V and J genes are TRBV11-2 and TRBJ1-4; D unclear. The V gene's germline CDR1 is SGHAT and CDR2 FQNNGV. The CDR3 has 13 residues. The V end lost 6 bases, the J end lost 3 bases, and 8 bases lay between the germline ends. DNA for the CDR3: TGTGCCAGCAGTCAGTTTTCTAATGAAAAACTGTTTTTT. Amino acids: CASSQFSNEKLFF.

The J gene is TRBJ1-6, the V gene TRBV28; D is perhaps TRBD1 (6 bases). Germline V gene sequence: CDR1 MDHEN, CDR2 SYDVKM. The CDR3 is 16 residues long. Trimming stripped 4 bases from V and 7 bases from J, with 17 bases between. The CDR3 nucleotides are TGTGCCAGCAGTTCCCCGACGACAGGACGAAATTCACCCCTCCACTTT. Translation: CASSSPTTGRNSPLHF.

This rearrangement joins TRBV28 to TRBJ1-3; 10 bases agree with TRBD1. V trimming: 8 bases; J trimming: 1 base; junction bases outside the gene matches: 5. Germline lookup yields CDR1 MDHEN and CDR2 SYDVKM. This CDR3 comprises 15 residues. The CDR3 nucleotides are TGTGCCAGCGGGACAGGGGTGCTTTCTGGAAACACCATATATTTT. It encodes CASGTGVLSGNTIYF.

The genes are TRBV7-2 and TRBJ2-1, with 8 positions matching TRBD1. CDR1 is SGHTA and CDR2 is FQGNSA in the germline V gene. V was pared by 0 bases and J by 2 bases, with 6 bases of the junction left unmatched. The CDR3 runs to 17 residues. The DNA for the CDR3 is TGTGCCAGCAGCTTAGCATTGAGGGGACAGGCCTACAATGAGCAGTTCTTC. Amino acids: CASSLALRGQAYNEQFF.

The J gene is TRBJ1-3, the V gene TRBV21-1. TRBV21-1 corresponds to a pseudogene. The CDR3 contains 15 residues. The CDR3 protein is CASSRGLFPGYTIYF. DNA of the CDR3: TGTGCCAGCAGCAGGGGACTTTTTCCTGGCTACACCATATATTTT.

At least ten counts were recorded for this clone. In DNA, the CDR3 is TGCGCCAGCAGCTTGGGGACAGGACCCCACCGGGAGCTGTTTTTT. Its translation is CASSLGTGPHRELFF. V gene TRBV5-1 combines with J gene TRBJ2-2; 7 bases are shared with TRBD1. Per the germline V gene, CDR1 is SGHRS and CDR2 is YFSETQ. The CDR3 length is 15 residues. V lost 0 bases to trimming and J lost 9 bases; unmatched junction nucleotides: 8.

The rearrangement joins TRBV6-5 to TRBJ2-3; possibly TRBD2 for D (5 bases). This CDR3 comprises 16 residues. The V gene's germline CDR1 is MNHEY and CDR2 SVGAGI. V gave up 2 bases and J gave up 1 base, with 13 bases separating them. DNA for the CDR3: TGTGCCAGCAGTTACGCCTCTTCCGGGGGCACAGATACGCAGTATTTT. Protein product: CASSYASSGGTDTQYF.

This clone was detected only a few times. V and J are TRBV5-4 and TRBJ2-7; TRBD1 matches 10 bases. CDR1 and CDR2 (germline): SGHNT, YYREEE (reference sequence). The CDR3 has 14 residues. The trim removed 4 bases at V and 6 bases at J, leaving 7 bases unmatched. CDR3 in DNA: TGTGCCAGCAGCCGGGACAGGGGAATTTCCGAGCAGTACTTC. This gives the protein CASSRDRGISEQYF.

The gene calls are TRBV28 and TRBJ2-7; tentative D call: TRBD1 (5 bases). Trimming shortened V by 6 bases and J by 0 bases, and 12 bases separated the two germline ends. The CDR3 has 14 residues. CDR1 is MDHEN and CDR2 is SYDVKM in the germline V gene. CDR3 bases: TGTGCCAGCAGCCCGTGGGGCAGCTCCTACGAGCAGTACTTC. Translation: CASSPWGSSYEQYF.

This rearrangement joins TRBV5-4 to TRBJ1-5; 8 nucleotides align to TRBD1. Looked up from germline, CDR1 is SGHNT and CDR2 is YYREEE (reference sequence). The ends lost 1 base at V and 3 bases at J; junction bases unmatched: 6. This CDR3 is built from 16 residues. CDR3 amino acids: CASSLTGTGSNQPQHF. Written as DNA, the CDR3 is TGTGCCAGCAGCTTGACCGGGACAGGTTCCAATCAGCCCCAGCATTTT.

This chain links TRBV27 with TRBJ1-5; D is perhaps TRBD1 (6 bases). Germline V gene data show CDR1 as MNHEY and CDR2 as SMNVEV (reference sequence). The CDR3 runs 19 residues. The germline V and J ends were trimmed by 5 bases and 0 bases, with 23 bases remaining between them. CDR3 DNA sequence: TGTGCCAGCAGTCCCGTACAGGGAGATTATTTCGATAGCAATCAGCCCCAGCATTTT. Translation: CASSPVQGDYFDSNQPQHF.

This chain uses TRBV10-3 with TRBJ1-5; 8 bases align to TRBD1. This CDR3 comprises 18 residues. Per germline, CDR1 ENHRY and CDR2 SYGVKD. V lost 10 bases to trimming and J lost 0 bases; unmatched junction nucleotides: 17. The CDR3 loop is CATLGDRGGGYSNQPQHF. CDR3 sequence (DNA): TGTGCCACACTTGGAGACAGGGGAGGGGGATATAGCAATCAGCCCCAGCATTTT.

The DNA of the CDR3 is TGTGCCAGCAGTTATCAGGGGAACACCGGGGAGCTGTTTTTT. Translation: CASSYQGNTGELFF. The chain uses TRBV6-2 or TRBV6-3 and TRBJ2-2; D might be TRBD1 (5 bases). The CDR3 has 14 residues. Looked up from germline, CDR1 is MNHEY and CDR2 is SVGEGT. The V end was cut by 3 bases, the J end by 1 base, with 6 bases between.

V and J are TRBV4-1 and TRBJ2-7, with D possibly TRBD2 on 5 matching bases. Germline V gene lookup returns CDR1 MGHRA and CDR2 YSYEKL. The CDR3 extends over 15 amino acids. The ends were cut back, 0 bases at V and 2 bases at J, with 11 bases in the middle. CDR3 nucleotide sequence: TGCGCCAGCAGCCAAGATTTGACTAAAACCTACGAGCAGTACTTC. It encodes CASSQDLTKTYEQYF.

V usage is TRBV27 and J usage is TRBJ1-2, with TRBD1 matching 12 bases. This CDR3 contains 14 residues. The V gene's germline CDR1 is MNHEY and CDR2 SMNVEV (reference sequence). V was pared by 4 bases and J by 9 bases, with 6 bases of the junction left unmatched. CDR3 residues: CASSSLGQGASYTF. CDR3 DNA: TGTGCCAGCAGTTCATTGGGACAGGGGGCTAGCTACACCTTC.